This entry is about one T cell receptor (beta chain). Germline loops: CDR1 SGHTA, CDR2 FQGTGA. The CDR3 extends over 11 amino acids. With 5 bases removed from V and 9 bases from J, the gap between germline ends came to 7 bases. The sample originates from a study of blood T cell repertoires in COVID-19. The protocol was immunoSEQ multiplex PCR, while the TCRdb copy is restricted to in-frame clones and leaves out a portion. This sample has 80,000 to 100,000 clones; around nine tenths occur once, and the top ten carry 4.2%. This sequence joins TRBV7-3 and TRBJ2-2; D unclear. The sequencing input was peripheral blood. The TCR was taken from a human donor with COVID-19, enrolled during active disease. The donor label of this sample is uncertain. The CDR3 reads CASSINRELFF. The CDR3 DNA sequence: TGTGCCAGCAGCATAAACAGGGAGCTGTTTTTT.